The sequence of this T cell receptor beta chain was determined in a study of blood T cell repertoires in COVID-19. As for the study in general: COVID-19 samples from acute and convalescent phases originated in the United States, Italy and Spain. PBMCs, B-cell-depleted T cells, or T cells provided the cDNA or gDNA that made up the material.

Original processing methods: Scientists estimated how many nucleated cells there were by amplifying reference gene primers. Repertoires were generated with immunoSEQ multiplex PCR, while TCRdb's copy carries only in-frame clones and drops some. The V and J calls and clone size are taken from that table; D and trimming were inferred from the DNA. This sample carries 60,000 or so clones, around 80% of them seen once, and the ten largest clones take about 3.4%. This CDR3 is built from 17 residues. V was shortened by 5 bases and J by 0 bases, with 17 bases between the two germline ends. Germline CDR1 is SGHTA and CDR2 is FQGTGA.

The receptor was derived from a man aged 55 to 70 with acute or convalescent COVID-19. The chain joins TRBV7-3 to TRBJ2-1, with D possibly matching TRBD1 (6 bases). The sample consisted of peripheral blood. Here the CDR3 reads CASSPPEQGSSYNEQFF. The CDR3 DNA follows: TGTGCCAGCAGCCCCCCGGAACAGGGCAGCTCCTACAATGAGCAGTTCTTC.